Presented here are 10 T cell receptor beta chains from one specimen sequenced in a study of monozygotic twins with inflammatory bowel disease. TCRdb re-analyzed the 5' RACE reads; it lists each CDR3 protein once, without DNA. This specimen shows 400,000 to 500,000 distinct CDR3 sequences; the ten leading clones hold around 2.3%. Sequenced input: blood. All receptors derive from a human donor with ulcerative colitis or Crohn's disease, or a healthy co-twin of an affected twin (not recorded which).

The chain recombines TRBV7-9 with TRBJ2-3; TCRdb outputs TRBD2, but without DNA this stays unchecked. The CDR3 totals 13 residues. The germline gives CDR1 SEHNR, CDR2 FQNEAQ (reference sequence). The chain's CDR3 is CASTRVGTDTQYF.

The V call is TRBV4-2, the J call TRBJ2-1; the D gene TCRdb calls, TRBD1, cannot be checked with no DNA. Germline CDR1 and CDR2: LGHNA and YNFKEQ. This CDR3 is 15 amino acids long. The CDR3 loop is CASSQDSARGNEQFF.

J is TRBJ1-2 and V is TRBV30; TCRdb calls TRBD1, which cannot be checked without DNA. The CDR3 is 13 amino acids. Germline V CDR1 and CDR2: GTSNPN, SVGIG (reference sequence). CDR3 sequence reads: CACLGDREYGYTF.

V gene TRBV7-9 combines with J gene TRBJ2-3. Per germline, CDR1 SEHNR and CDR2 FQNEAQ (reference sequence). The CDR3 runs 11 residues. CDR3 protein: CASSVSNTQYF.

This chain links TRBV24-1 with TRBJ2-5; the TCRdb call, TRBD1, lacks DNA for checking. The CDR3 spans 16 residues. The germline CDR1 and CDR2 sequences are KGHDR and SFDVKD. The CDR3 reads CATAGSRDPGQETQYF.

V gene TRBV30 combines with J gene TRBJ1-2. There are 15 residues in the CDR3. In germline, CDR1 is GTSNPN, CDR2 SVGIG (reference sequence). The CDR3 protein is CAWGGSEGQYYGYTF.

This sequence joins TRBV7-6 and TRBJ2-5; the D call of TRBD1 rests on TCRdb alone, since no DNA is present to check it. Germline V gene data show CDR1 as SGHVS and CDR2 as FNYEAQ. This CDR3 spans 13 amino acids. The CDR3 protein is CASSATGRETQYF.

The genes are TRBV9 and TRBJ2-3. The germline V gene has CDR1 SGDLS and CDR2 YYNGEE. The CDR3 contains 15 residues. The chain's CDR3 is CASSAGLLHTDTQYF.

This chain links TRBV28 with TRBJ2-7; TCRdb's D call of TRBD2 is untestable without DNA. The germline V gene has CDR1 MDHEN and CDR2 SYDVKM. The length of the CDR3 is 15 residues. The CDR3 is CASSIRVAGGYEQYF.

V and J are TRBV3-1 and TRBJ2-7. CDR3 length: 15 residues. From germline, CDR1 is LGHDT and CDR2 YNNKEL (reference sequence). The CDR3 sequence is CASGQVGGSSVEQYF.